This entry lists 27 T cell receptor beta chains sequenced from one sample in a study of cytomegalovirus exposure and HLA in healthy donors. Both 60 Vbeta primers and 13 Jbeta primers went into the PCR. Using immunoSEQ multiplex PCR, the repertoire was profiled, and TCRdb retains in-frame clones only, with some absent. The table has around 100,000 clones, around three quarters seen once; the top ten hold 2.6%. The sequencing input was PBMCs. The receptors come from a man aged 45-65 years in good health and CMV-seropositive.

The sample holds a few counts of this clone. The chain couples TRBV4-1 to TRBJ2-3; 9 nucleotides agree with TRBD2. The germline V gene has CDR1 MGHRA and CDR2 YSYEKL. V shed 0 bases and J 0 bases; nucleotides not matched to a gene: 10. This CDR3 comprises 19 residues. CDR3: CASSQDGRGGSISTDTQYF. Here the CDR3 DNA reads TGCGCCAGCAGCCAAGATGGGCGGGGGGGATCTATTAGCACAGATACGCAGTATTTT.

The V gene is TRBV5-4, the J gene TRBJ1-1; TRBD1 agrees at 7 bases. The ends lost 2 bases at V and 3 bases at J; junction bases unmatched: 13. Germline CDR1 and CDR2: SGHNT and YYREEE (reference sequence). The CDR3 consists of 17 residues. The CDR3 loop reads CASSFSYRGRRDTEAFF. For the CDR3, the DNA is TGTGCCAGCAGCTTTTCTTATAGGGGGCGCCGGGACACTGAAGCTTTCTTT.

The gene calls are TRBV25-1 and TRBJ1-5, with TRBD1 as a possible D gene (6 bases). CDR1 is MGHDK, CDR2 SYGVNS, per germline. CDR3 length: 14 amino acids. The germline V and J ends were trimmed by 3 bases and 7 bases, with 13 bases remaining between them. The CDR3 region is CASSDSGADQPQHF. The CDR3 coding sequence is TGTGCCAGCAGTGATTCAGGGGCAGACCAGCCCCAGCATTTT.

This rearrangement joins TRBV6-5 to TRBJ1-1; maybe TRBD1 (6 bases). The germline gives CDR1 MNHEY, CDR2 SVGAGI. CDR3 length: 15 residues. V lost 0 bases to trimming and J lost 5 bases, with 13 bases between them. The CDR3 protein is CASSYSGRGRTEAFF. For the CDR3, the DNA is TGTGCCAGCAGTTACTCGGGCAGGGGAAGGACTGAAGCTTTCTTT.

The chain links TRBV4-1 to TRBJ2-7; weak D call: TRBD1 (5 bases). This CDR3 is built from 16 residues. The germline V and J ends were trimmed by 4 bases and 0 bases, with 16 bases remaining between them. Germline loops: CDR1 MGHRA, CDR2 YSYEKL. The CDR3 is CASSRLFTDSSYEQYF. The CDR3 DNA follows: TGCGCCAGCAGCCGATTATTTACTGACAGCTCCTACGAGCAGTACTTC.

The gene calls are TRBV7-9 and TRBJ1-1; D gene ambiguous. Looked up from germline, CDR1 is SEHNR and CDR2 is FQNEAQ (reference sequence). Trimming left V 2 bases short and J 1 base short, with 11 bases between. The CDR3 runs 15 residues. CDR3 amino acids: CASSLMNSGNTEAFF. The CDR3 DNA follows: TGTGCCAGCAGCTTAATGAATTCGGGGAACACTGAAGCTTTCTTT. Full variable domain (missing parts from reference TRBV7-9 and TRBJ1-1): DTGVSQNPRHKITKRGQNVTFRCDPISEHNRLYWYRQTLGQGPEFLTYFQNEAQLEKSRLLSDRFSAERPKGSFSTLEIQRTEQGDSAMYLCASSLMNSGNTEAFFGQGTRLTVV.

The chain uses TRBV29-1 and TRBJ1-3; TRBD1 agrees at 7 bases. V was clipped by 4 bases and J by 4 bases; unmatched bases: 7. From germline, CDR1 is SQVTM and CDR2 ANQGSEA. The CDR3 contains 14 residues. Here the CDR3 reads CSVVEGARGNTIYF. The CDR3 DNA follows: TGCAGCGTTGTAGAGGGGGCGCGGGGAAACACCATATATTTT. The full variable domain, its missing parts supplied by reference TRBV29-1 and TRBJ1-3, is SAVISQKPSRDICQRGTSLTIQCQVDSQVTMMFWYRQQPGQSLTLIATANQGSEATYESGFVIDKFPISRPNLTFSTLTVSNMSPEDSSIYLCSVVEGARGNTIYFGEGSWLTVV.

The chain recombines TRBV9 with TRBJ1-5; D is unclear. Trimming removed 0 bases from V and 0 bases from J, with 4 bases in between. Germline V gene data show CDR1 as SGDLS and CDR2 as YYNGEE. The CDR3 spans 14 residues. CDR3 DNA: TGTGCCAGCAGCGTAGATTATAGCAATCAGCCCCAGCATTTT. Its translation: CASSVDYSNQPQHF. Variable domain in full (rest from reference TRBV9 and TRBJ1-5): DSGVTQTPKHLITATGQRVTLRCSPRSGDLSVYWYQQSLDQGLQFLIQYYNGEERAKGNILERFSAQQFPDLHSELNLSSLELGDSALYFCASSVDYSNQPQHFGDGTRLSIL.

V usage is TRBV5-1 and J usage is TRBJ2-2, with 12 positions matching TRBD2. Germline-derived CDR1 and CDR2 are SGHRS and YFSETQ. This CDR3 has 16 amino acids. The J segment lost 4 bases and the V segment lost 2 bases, leaving 3 bases of the junction unmatched. The CDR3 DNA sequence: TGCGCCAGCAGCTTCTCTAGCGGGAGGGGCACCGGGGAGCTGTTTTTT. Translation: CASSFSSGRGTGELFF. Full variable domain (outside the CDR3, taken from reference TRBV5-1 and TRBJ2-2): KAGVTQTPRYLIKTRGQQVTLSCSPISGHRSVSWYQQTPGQGLQFLFEYFSETQRNKGNFPGRFSGRQFSNSRSEMNVSTLELGDSALYLCASSFSSGRGTGELFFGEGSRLTVL.

J is TRBJ2-2 and V is TRBV5-1; perhaps TRBD2 as D (6 bases). Trimming removed 2 bases from V and 6 bases from J, with 17 bases in between. This CDR3 has 16 residues. The V gene's germline CDR1 is SGHRS and CDR2 YFSETQ. The CDR3, as DNA: TGCGCCAGCAGCTTAGGAGGGGACGCTAAGGCCGGGGAGCTGTTTTTT. It yields the protein CASSLGGDAKAGELFF.

The chain's CDR3 is CASNGIIAGQETQYF. In nucleotides, the CDR3 is TGTGCCAGCAATGGTATAATAGCGGGTCAAGAGACCCAGTACTTC. The rearrangement links TRBV6-6 to TRBJ2-5; TRBD2 aligns across 7 bases. The J segment lost 2 bases and the V segment lost 7 bases, leaving 10 bases of the junction unmatched. Germline V gene lookup returns CDR1 MNHNY and CDR2 SVGAGI (reference sequence). The CDR3 extends over 15 amino acids.

The chain's CDR3 is CATSSGDSNYGYTF. In nucleotides, the CDR3 is TGTGCCACCAGCAGTGGGGACAGTAACTATGGCTACACCTTC. The V call is TRBV15, the J call TRBJ1-2; TRBD1 matches 7 bases. CDR1 and CDR2 (germline): LNHNV, YYDKDF (reference sequence). J was trimmed by 1 base and V by 3 bases; bases with no gene match: 2. CDR3 length: 14 amino acids.

The gene calls are TRBV7-3 and TRBJ2-1; tentatively, D is TRBD2 (5 bases). Trimming shortened V by 3 bases and J by 8 bases, and 20 bases separated the two germline ends. The length of the CDR3 is 16 residues. Per the germline V gene, CDR1 is SGHTA and CDR2 is FQGTGA. The CDR3 nucleotides read TGTGCCAGCAGCTTGGCGAGGGCGTCGAATGGCGATGAGCAGTTCTTC. Amino acids: CASSLARASNGDEQFF.

The chain has TRBV6-6 and TRBJ2-7; TRBD1 matches 7 bases. The J call is doubtful: the DNA matches TRBJ2-5 better. The CDR3 has 14 amino acids. Germline values: CDR1 MNHNY, CDR2 SVGAGI (reference sequence). The CDR3 region is CASSYGTAQETQYF. The CDR3, as DNA: TGTGCCAGCAGTTACGGGACAGCGCAAGAGACCCAGTACTTC.

The chain has TRBV6-6 and TRBJ1-6; the D is unclear. V was clipped by 4 bases and J by 10 bases, with 11 bases between them. The CDR3 extends over 13 amino acids. Germline CDR1 is MNHNY and CDR2 is SVGAGI (reference sequence). The CDR3 is CASSLTSGSPLHF. The CDR3 DNA sequence: TGTGCCAGCAGTTTAACTAGTGGGTCACCCCTCCACTTT.

Comments on this clone: Its ends do not fully match the called genes, so a read error is possible. This chain connects TRBV11-2 to TRBJ1-2; 7 nucleotides line up with TRBD1. This CDR3 comprises 12 residues. Germline V gene sequence: CDR1 SGHAT, CDR2 FQNNGV. The CDR3 DNA is TGTGCCAGCAGCTTCCCAACAGGGGCCCCTTCCTTC. It yields the protein CASSFPTGAPSF.

J is TRBJ2-5 and V is TRBV6-6; D might be TRBD1 (6 bases). CDR1 is MNHNY, CDR2 SVGAGI, per germline (reference sequence). This CDR3 is built from 13 residues. The germline V and J ends were trimmed by 5 bases and 3 bases, with 10 bases remaining between them. The CDR3 protein is CASSLGQEETQYF. DNA for the CDR3: TGTGCCAGCAGTCTGGGACAAGAAGAGACCCAGTACTTC.

The genes are TRBV6-1 and TRBJ2-5; TRBD2 aligns across 7 bases. V was pared by 8 bases and J by 5 bases, with 11 bases of the junction left unmatched. The V gene's germline CDR1 is MNHNS and CDR2 SASEGT. The CDR3 is 14 amino acids. The CDR3 protein is CASFSSGASETQYF. The CDR3 DNA follows: TGTGCCAGCTTTTCCAGCGGGGCCTCGGAGACCCAGTACTTC.

The V gene is TRBV5-1, the J gene TRBJ2-5, with 12 bases aligning to TRBD2. The DNA end favors TRBJ2-7, so the J call may be wrong. The germline V gene encodes CDR1 SGHRS and CDR2 YFSETQ. The CDR3 has 16 amino acids. The CDR3 loop is CASSLGLAGGQGEQYF. CDR3 coding DNA: TGCGCCAGCAGCTTGGGGCTAGCGGGAGGGCAGGGCGAGCAGTACTTC.

The table lists this clone with a few counts. The chain links TRBV18 to TRBJ2-7; the D gene is possibly TRBD1 (5 bases). Germline V lookup: CDR1 KGHSH, CDR2 LQKENI. The CDR3 length is 14 residues. With 3 bases removed from V and 1 base from J, the gap between germline ends came to 10 bases. The CDR3 region is CASSPDWTSYEQYF. CDR3 in DNA: TGTGCCAGCTCACCGGATTGGACATCCTACGAGCAGTACTTC.

This clone appeared a few times. The chain couples TRBV5-1 to TRBJ1-1; D ambiguous. Germline V gives CDR1 SGHRS, CDR2 YFSETQ. Trimming took 0 bases from V and 1 from J, leaving 4 bases between them. The CDR3 spans 13 residues. In nucleotides, the CDR3 is TGCGCCAGCAGCTTGGAACAGAACACTGAAGCTTTCTTT. The encoded protein is CASSLEQNTEAFF.

This clone was observed once. The chain recombines TRBV7-3 with TRBJ2-2; TRBD2 might be the D (6 bases). V lost 2 bases, J lost 6 bases, and 10 bases lay in between. The germline V gene has CDR1 SGHTA and CDR2 FQGTGA. This CDR3 comprises 14 residues. DNA for the CDR3: TGTGCCAGCAGCTTATGGCGGGGAGCCGGGGAGCTGTTTTTT. Translating it yields CASSLWRGAGELFF.

CDR3 sequence: CASSLGVGVSNQPQHF. The CDR3 DNA is TGTGCCAGCAGCTTAGGGGTCGGGGTTAGCAATCAGCCCCAGCATTTT. The chain links TRBV7-9 to TRBJ1-5, with D hard to call. The length of the CDR3 is 16 residues. CDR1 SEHNR and CDR2 FQNEAQ come from the germline V gene (reference sequence). Deletions cut 1 base from V and 0 bases from J, with 10 bases between.

The chain combines TRBV5-4 with TRBJ2-5; no clear D. V lost 3 bases and J 4 bases, leaving 10 bases between the germline ends. The CDR3 totals 13 residues. Germline V gene lookup returns CDR1 SGHNT and CDR2 YYREEE (reference sequence). Here the CDR3 reads CASSSQTGETQYF. For the CDR3, the DNA is TGTGCCAGCAGCTCGCAGACGGGAGAGACCCAGTACTTC. Using reference TRBV5-4 and TRBJ2-5 for the parts outside the CDR3, the full variable domain is ETGVTQSPTHLIKTRGQQVTLRCSSQSGHNTVSWYQQALGQGPQFIFQYYREEENGRGNFPPRFSGLQFPNYSSELNVNALELDDSALYLCASSSQTGETQYFGPGTRLLVL.

This clone was picked up one time. The chain recombines TRBV30 with TRBJ1-6, with 8 bases lining up with TRBD1. CDR1 is GTSNPN and CDR2 is SVGIG in the germline V gene (reference sequence). CDR3 length: 15 amino acids. V lost 4 bases and J lost 10; bases outside the gene matches: 12. DNA of the CDR3: TGTGCCTGGAATTCCAGGGGGACAGGAGGGTCACCCCTCCACTTT. Its translation: CAWNSRGTGGSPLHF.

The chain is built from TRBV9 and TRBJ2-5; 7 bases fit TRBD1. Germline lookup yields CDR1 SGDLS and CDR2 YYNGEE. The CDR3 is 15 amino acids. The V segment lost 4 bases and the J segment 1 base; nucleotides outside the gene matches: 7. The CDR3 region is CASSPSPGGQETQYF. Here the CDR3 DNA reads TGTGCCAGCAGCCCTAGTCCAGGGGGCCAAGAGACCCAGTACTTC.

This clone was seen once. The chain has TRBV10-3 and TRBJ1-1; D call uncertain. Trimming took off 4 bases at V and 1 base at J, with 16 bases between the two ends. Per the germline V gene, CDR1 is ENHRY and CDR2 is SYGVKD. This CDR3 comprises 16 residues. CDR3 loop: CAISGGGGGRNTEAFF. DNA of the CDR3: TGTGCCATCAGTGGAGGAGGCGGAGGTAGGAACACTGAAGCTTTCTTT.